Listed here are 20 T cell receptor beta chains from one sample, sequenced in a study of cytomegalovirus exposure and HLA in healthy donors. PCR used 60 Vbeta primers and 13 Jbeta primers. TCRdb keeps only in-frame clones here, not all; method: immunoSEQ multiplex PCR. The sample holds 200,000 to 250,000 clones, approximately 87% seen once. Specimen: PBMCs. The receptor set was obtained from a human donor in good health.

This clone appeared a few times. The rearrangement joins TRBV29-1 to TRBJ2-1; no reliable D call. The V and J ends lost 4 bases and 4 bases respectively, with 8 bases between them. This CDR3 comprises 12 residues. Germline values: CDR1 SQVTM, CDR2 ANQGSEA. The CDR3 nucleotides are TGCAGCGTTGTTCTCTATTACAATGAGCAGTTCTTC. As protein: CSVVLYYNEQFF.

The V call is TRBV29-1, the J call TRBJ1-1, with D hard to call. V lost 8 bases, J lost 1 base, and 14 bases lay in between. Germline V lookup: CDR1 SQVTM, CDR2 ANQGSEA. The CDR3 has 13 amino acids. DNA of the CDR3: TGCAGCATCGTCGAGGGTTGGAACACTGAAGCTTTCTTT. It translates to CSIVEGWNTEAFF.

The chain employs TRBV5-6 and TRBJ2-1; D is uncertain. The germline gives CDR1 SGHDT, CDR2 YYEEEE. The CDR3 consists of 12 residues. V lost 4 bases, J lost 9 bases, and 11 bases lay in between. CDR3 residues: CASSPWAGEQFF. The CDR3 nucleotides read TGTGCCAGCAGCCCATGGGCTGGTGAGCAGTTCTTC.

This sequence joins TRBV19 and TRBJ2-6, with unresolved D. V was trimmed by 3 bases and J by 2 bases, leaving 11 bases between them. Germline V gene lookup returns CDR1 LNHDA and CDR2 SQIVND (reference sequence). This CDR3 contains 16 residues. The CDR3 region has the DNA TGTGCCAGTAGTATGGTCCGCGAGACTGGGGCCAACGTCCTGACTTTC. Translated, it gives CASSMVRETGANVLTF.

This chain uses TRBV15 with TRBJ2-1, with 7 bases lining up with TRBD1. V gave up 3 bases and J gave up 3 bases; unmatched junction bases: 5. Germline CDR1 and CDR2: LNHNV and YYDKDF (reference sequence). CDR3 size: 15 residues. The CDR3 region is CATSSHRGGYNEQFF. DNA for the CDR3: TGTGCCACCAGCAGCCACAGGGGTGGCTACAATGAGCAGTTCTTC.

The chain links TRBV7-8 to TRBJ2-2; the D is unclear. Looked up from germline, CDR1 is SGHVS and CDR2 is FQNEAQ. The CDR3 is 14 amino acids. Trimming removed 2 bases at V and 7 bases at J, with 11 bases between. CDR3 residues: CASSLSWRGGELFF. The CDR3 nucleotides are TGTGCCAGCAGCTTAAGTTGGCGAGGCGGGGAGCTGTTTTTT.

The gene calls are TRBV2 and TRBJ1-2; TRBD1 might be the D (6 bases). This CDR3 contains 14 residues. CDR1 is SNHLY, CDR2 FYNNEI, per germline. The V end lost 2 bases, the J end lost 0 bases, and 7 bases lay between the germline ends. The CDR3 region is CASSETGTNYGYTF. The CDR3 DNA follows: TGTGCCAGCAGTGAAACAGGGACTAACTATGGCTACACCTTC.

The rearrangement links TRBV14 to TRBJ2-1; weak D call: TRBD1 (6 bases). Germline CDR1 SGHDN, CDR2 FVKESK. The length of the CDR3 is 14 residues. Trimming shortened V by 4 bases and J by 7 bases, and 14 bases separated the two germline ends. CDR3 bases: TGTGCCAGCAGCCGGGGACACCCAGAAAATGAGCAGTTCTTC. It is translated as CASSRGHPENEQFF.

This clone came up a few times. The chain carries TRBV28 and TRBJ2-7; the match to TRBD1 covers 7 bases. Germline V CDR1 and CDR2: MDHEN, SYDVKM. The CDR3 consists of 13 residues. Germline trimming cut 7 bases from V and 2 bases from J; bases unmatched to any gene: 5. CDR3 DNA sequence: TGTGCCAGCAAACAGGGGTTCGCCTACGAGCAGTACTTC. Protein product: CASKQGFAYEQYF.

The V call is TRBV29-1, the J call TRBJ2-1; D ambiguous. Germline V gene data show CDR1 as SQVTM and CDR2 as ANQGSEA. V lost 5 bases and J lost 6, with 17 bases in between. The CDR3 consists of 14 residues. In DNA form, the CDR3 reads TGCAGCGTTATTAAATTCGATCGCGGCAATGAGCAGTTCTTC. It is translated as CSVIKFDRGNEQFF.

This rearrangement joins TRBV27 to TRBJ2-2; D gene uncertain. The CDR3 runs 13 residues. Trimming took 3 bases from V and 2 from J, leaving 4 bases between them. Germline V CDR1 and CDR2: MNHEY, SMNVEV (reference sequence). The DNA for the CDR3 is TGTGCCAGCAGTTTCTACAACACCGGGGAGCTGTTTTTT. Translated, it gives CASSFYNTGELFF.

V usage is TRBV27 and J usage is TRBJ2-5; tentatively, D is TRBD1 (6 bases). Trimming removed 2 bases at V and 5 bases at J, with 18 bases between. Germline CDR1 is MNHEY and CDR2 is SMNVEV (reference sequence). This CDR3 has 16 residues. In nucleotides, the CDR3 is TGTGCCAGCAGTTTACTCCCAGGGGTCCTCGGGGAGACCCAGTACTTC. It specifies CASSLLPGVLGETQYF.

The gene calls are TRBV19 and TRBJ2-1; 8 nucleotides agree with TRBD2. With 4 bases clipped from V and 5 bases from J, the junction kept 7 bases outside the gene matches. CDR1 is LNHDA and CDR2 is SQIVND in the germline V gene (reference sequence). The length of the CDR3 is 15 residues. CDR3 nucleotide sequence: TGTGCCAGTAGTAGACGAGGGACTAGAAACAATGAGCAGTTCTTC. Encoded protein: CASSRRGTRNNEQFF. Full variable domain (missing parts from reference TRBV19 and TRBJ2-1): DGGITQSPKYLFRKEGQNVTLSCEQNLNHDAMYWYRQDPGQGLRLIYYSQIVNDFQKGDIAEGYSVSREKKESFPLTVTSAQKNPTAFYLCASSRRGTRNNEQFFGPGTRLTVL.

The genes are TRBV6-6 and TRBJ1-2; D unclear. Germline V gene data show CDR1 as MNHNY and CDR2 as SVGAGI (reference sequence). Trimming cost V 5 bases and J 3 bases, with 10 bases left between them. The CDR3 has 13 amino acids. This CDR3 reads CASSPRADYGYTF. CDR3 bases: TGTGCCAGCAGTCCTCGAGCGGACTATGGCTACACCTTC.

This clone was seen a handful of times. The J gene is TRBJ1-2, the V gene TRBV6-5, with D perhaps TRBD1 (6 bases). V lost 5 bases and J 2 bases, leaving 9 bases between the germline ends. The germline V gene has CDR1 MNHEY and CDR2 SVGAGI. The CDR3 loop spans 13 amino acids. Written as DNA, the CDR3 is TGTGCCAGCAGTCTCACAGGGAACTATGGCTACACCTTC. Translating gives CASSLTGNYGYTF.

The chain carries TRBV28 and TRBJ1-2; 8 nucleotides agree with TRBD1. V lost 4 bases, J lost 6 bases, and 13 bases stayed unmatched. Germline CDR1 MDHEN, CDR2 SYDVKM. The CDR3 is 16 residues long. For the CDR3, the DNA is TGTGCCAGCAGTTCCGTCGGACAGGGCGGCGCGAATGGCTACACCTTC. It encodes CASSSVGQGGANGYTF.

This clone was counted once. The chain carries TRBV7-9 and TRBJ2-5; D is ambiguous. The CDR3 spans 16 residues. Trimming pared 0 bases from V and 1 base from J, leaving 12 bases between. Germline assignment: CDR1 SEHNR and CDR2 FQNEAQ (reference sequence). The CDR3 DNA sequence: TGTGCCAGCAGCTTAGCGAAATTGACATTCCAAGAGACCCAGTACTTC. Protein product: CASSLAKLTFQETQYF.

A note on this clone: An end of the junction does not agree with germline; a read error may underlie this. The chain carries TRBV9 and TRBJ2-1; 8 bases map to TRBD2. CDR1 and CDR2 (germline): SGDLS, YYNGEE. The CDR3 has 15 residues. CDR3 amino acids: CASSVDAGGDNGQFF. CDR3 coding DNA: TGTGCCAGCAGCGTAGATGCGGGGGGTGACAATGGGCAGTTCTTC.

The gene calls are TRBV5-1 and TRBJ2-2, with a possible D match to TRBD2 (7 bases). CDR1 is SGHRS and CDR2 is YFSETQ in the germline V gene. Deletions cut 6 bases from V and 1 base from J, with 13 bases between. The CDR3 sequence is 15 residues long. The DNA for the CDR3 is TGCGCCAGCAAAGCGGGGACAATGAACACCGGGGAGCTGTTTTTT. This gives the protein CASKAGTMNTGELFF.

In the case of this clone: One end of the junction varies from germline; a read error may be responsible. The chain recombines TRBV28 with TRBJ1-2, with D maybe TRBD1 (6 bases). The CDR3 loop spans 15 amino acids. From germline, CDR1 is MDHEN and CDR2 SYDVKM. The DNA for the CDR3 is TGTGCCTGCAGTCCCTGGACAAGGGGGAACTATGGCTACACCTTC. It is translated as CACSPWTRGNYGYTF.